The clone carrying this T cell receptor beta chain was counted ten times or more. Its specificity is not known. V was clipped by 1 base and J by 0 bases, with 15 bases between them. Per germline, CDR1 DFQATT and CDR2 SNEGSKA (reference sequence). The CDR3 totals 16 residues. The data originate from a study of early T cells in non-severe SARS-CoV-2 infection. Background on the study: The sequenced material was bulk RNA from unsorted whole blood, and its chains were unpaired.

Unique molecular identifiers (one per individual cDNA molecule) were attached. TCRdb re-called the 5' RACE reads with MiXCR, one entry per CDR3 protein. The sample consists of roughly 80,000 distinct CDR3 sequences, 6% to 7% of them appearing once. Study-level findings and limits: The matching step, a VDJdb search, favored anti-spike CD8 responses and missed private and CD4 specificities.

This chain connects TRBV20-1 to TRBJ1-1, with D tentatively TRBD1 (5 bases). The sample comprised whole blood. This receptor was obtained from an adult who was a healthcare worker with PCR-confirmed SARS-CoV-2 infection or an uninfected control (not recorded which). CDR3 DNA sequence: TGCAGTGCTAGAGCCATGGGGCCGGTGATGAACACTGAAGCTTTCTTT. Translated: CSARAMGPVMNTEAFF.